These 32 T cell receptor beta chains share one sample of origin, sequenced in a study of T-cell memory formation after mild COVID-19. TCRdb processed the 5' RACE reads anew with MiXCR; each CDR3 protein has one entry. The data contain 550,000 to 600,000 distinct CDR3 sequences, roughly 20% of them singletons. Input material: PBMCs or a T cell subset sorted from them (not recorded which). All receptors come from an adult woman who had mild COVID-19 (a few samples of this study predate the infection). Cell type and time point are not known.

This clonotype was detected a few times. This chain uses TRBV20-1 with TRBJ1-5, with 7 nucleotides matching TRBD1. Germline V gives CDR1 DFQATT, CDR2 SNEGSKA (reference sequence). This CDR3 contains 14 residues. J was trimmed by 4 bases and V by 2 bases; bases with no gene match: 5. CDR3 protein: CSARLAGGNQPQHF. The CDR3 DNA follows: TGCAGTGCTAGATTAGCAGGGGGGAATCAGCCCCAGCATTTT.

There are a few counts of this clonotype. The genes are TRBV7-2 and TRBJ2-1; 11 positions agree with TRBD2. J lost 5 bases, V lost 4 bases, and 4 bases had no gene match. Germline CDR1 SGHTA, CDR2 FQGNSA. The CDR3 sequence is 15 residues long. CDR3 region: CASSSLAGGHNEQFF. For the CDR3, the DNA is TGTGCCAGCAGCTCGTTAGCGGGAGGGCACAATGAGCAGTTCTTC.

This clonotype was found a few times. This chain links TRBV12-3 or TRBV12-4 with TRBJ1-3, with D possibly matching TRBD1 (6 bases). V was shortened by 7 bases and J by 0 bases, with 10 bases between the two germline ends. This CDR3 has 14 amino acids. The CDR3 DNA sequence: TGTGCCAGCACAGGGGCTTCCTCTGGAAACACCATATATTTT. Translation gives CASTGASSGNTIYF.

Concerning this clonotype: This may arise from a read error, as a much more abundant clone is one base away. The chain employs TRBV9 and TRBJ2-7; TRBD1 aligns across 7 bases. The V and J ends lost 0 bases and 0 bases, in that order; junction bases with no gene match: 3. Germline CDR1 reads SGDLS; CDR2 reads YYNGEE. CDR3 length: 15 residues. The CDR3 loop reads CASSVDGTASYEQYF. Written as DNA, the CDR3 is TGTGCCAGCAGCGTAGATGGGACAGCCTCCTACGAGCAGTACTTC.

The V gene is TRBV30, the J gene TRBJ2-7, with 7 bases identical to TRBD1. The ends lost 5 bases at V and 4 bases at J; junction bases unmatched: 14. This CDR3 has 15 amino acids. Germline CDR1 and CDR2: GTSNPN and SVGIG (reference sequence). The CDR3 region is CAWEGKDRTIYEQYF. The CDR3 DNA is TGTGCCTGGGAGGGAAAGGACAGGACGATTTACGAGCAGTACTTC.

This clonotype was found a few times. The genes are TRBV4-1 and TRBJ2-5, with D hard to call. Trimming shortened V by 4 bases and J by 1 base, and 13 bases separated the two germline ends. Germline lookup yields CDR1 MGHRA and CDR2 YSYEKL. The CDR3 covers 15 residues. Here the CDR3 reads CASSPLGIFQETQYF. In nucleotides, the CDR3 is TGCGCCAGCAGCCCTCTGGGGATTTTCCAAGAGACCCAGTACTTC.

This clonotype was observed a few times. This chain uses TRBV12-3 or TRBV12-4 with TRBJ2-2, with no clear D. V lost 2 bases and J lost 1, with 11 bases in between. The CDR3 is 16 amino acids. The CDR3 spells CASSLRLRVNTGELFF. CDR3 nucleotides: TGTGCCAGCAGTTTAAGGTTACGGGTGAACACCGGGGAGCTGTTTTTT.

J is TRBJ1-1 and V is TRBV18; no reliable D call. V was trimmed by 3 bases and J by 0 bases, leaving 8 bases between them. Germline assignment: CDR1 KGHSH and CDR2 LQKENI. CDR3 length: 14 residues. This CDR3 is CASSPSQMNTEAFF. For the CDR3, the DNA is TGTGCCAGCTCACCTTCACAGATGAACACTGAAGCTTTCTTT.

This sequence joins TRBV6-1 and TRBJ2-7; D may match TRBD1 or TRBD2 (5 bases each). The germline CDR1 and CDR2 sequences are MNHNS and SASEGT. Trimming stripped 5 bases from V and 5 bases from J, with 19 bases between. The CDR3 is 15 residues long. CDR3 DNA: TGTGCCAGCAGTAGTGAAGAGGGGTCAGGCCACGAGCAGTACTTC. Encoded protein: CASSSEEGSGHEQYF.

In DNA, the CDR3 is TGTGCCAGCAGCCCAATGGGTAATTCACCCCTCCACTTT. It codes for CASSPMGNSPLHF. V usage is TRBV7-9 and J usage is TRBJ1-6; D remains unclear. This CDR3 is built from 13 residues. CDR1 is SEHNR and CDR2 is FQNEAQ in the germline V gene (reference sequence). The V and J ends lost 5 bases and 6 bases respectively, with 8 bases between them.

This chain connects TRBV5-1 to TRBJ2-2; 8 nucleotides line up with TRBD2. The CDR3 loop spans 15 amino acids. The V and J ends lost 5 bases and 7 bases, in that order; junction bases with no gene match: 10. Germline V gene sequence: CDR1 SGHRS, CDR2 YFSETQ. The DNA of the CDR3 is TGCGCCAGCAGGAGTAGCGGGATTAATAACGGGGAGCTGTTTTTT. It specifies CASRSSGINNGELFF. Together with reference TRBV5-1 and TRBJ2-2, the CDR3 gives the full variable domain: KAGVTQTPRYLIKTRGQQVTLSCSPISGHRSVSWYQQTPGQGLQFLFEYFSETQRNKGNFPGRFSGRQFSNSRSEMNVSTLELGDSALYLCASRSSGINNGELFFGEGSRLTVL.

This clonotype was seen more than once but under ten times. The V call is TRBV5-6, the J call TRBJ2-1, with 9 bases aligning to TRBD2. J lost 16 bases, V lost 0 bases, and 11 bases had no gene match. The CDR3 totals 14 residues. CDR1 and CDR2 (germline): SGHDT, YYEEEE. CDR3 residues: CASSLGASGTPDFF. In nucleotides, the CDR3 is TGTGCCAGCAGCTTGGGGGCTAGCGGGACACCGGACTTCTTC.

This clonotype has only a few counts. The CDR3 DNA reads as TGCAGCGTTGATTTGGGTACTGAAGCTTTCTTT. Encoded protein: CSVDLGTEAFF. The chain employs TRBV29-1 and TRBJ1-1; D remains unclear. Germline V CDR1 and CDR2: SQVTM, ANQGSEA. V was shortened by 3 bases and J by 5 bases, with 7 bases between the two germline ends. This CDR3 spans 11 amino acids.

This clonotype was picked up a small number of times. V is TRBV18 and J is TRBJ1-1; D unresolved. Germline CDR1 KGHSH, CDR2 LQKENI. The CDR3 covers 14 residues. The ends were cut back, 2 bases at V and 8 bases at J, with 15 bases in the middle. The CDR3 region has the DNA TGTGCCAGCTCACCAAGGGCAGGTTCTGAGGAAGCTTTCTTT. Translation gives CASSPRAGSEEAFF.

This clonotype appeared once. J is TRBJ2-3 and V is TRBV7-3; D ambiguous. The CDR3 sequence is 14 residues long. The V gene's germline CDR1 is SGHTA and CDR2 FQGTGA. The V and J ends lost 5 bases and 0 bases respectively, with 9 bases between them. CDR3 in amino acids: CASSPQRSTDTQYF. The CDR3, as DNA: TGTGCCAGCAGCCCCCAAAGGAGCACAGATACGCAGTATTTT. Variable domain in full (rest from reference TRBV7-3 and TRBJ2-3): GAGVSQTPSNKVTEKGKYVELRCDPISGHTALYWYRQSLGQGPEFLIYFQGTGAADDSGLPNDRFFAVRPEGSVSTLKIQRTERGDSAVYLCASSPQRSTDTQYFGPGTRLTVL.

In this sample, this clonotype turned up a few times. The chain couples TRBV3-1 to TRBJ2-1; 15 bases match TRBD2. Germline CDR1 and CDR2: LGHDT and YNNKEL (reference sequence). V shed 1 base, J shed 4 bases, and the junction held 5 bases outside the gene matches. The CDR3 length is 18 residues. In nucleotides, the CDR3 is TGTGCCAGCAGCCAAGGCGGGACTAGCGGGGGGTTATACAATGAGCAGTTCTTC. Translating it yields CASSQGGTSGGLYNEQFF.

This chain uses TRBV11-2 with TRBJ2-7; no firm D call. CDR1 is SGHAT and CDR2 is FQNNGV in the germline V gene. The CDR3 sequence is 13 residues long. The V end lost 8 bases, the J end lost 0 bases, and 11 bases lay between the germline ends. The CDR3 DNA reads TGTGCCAGCGCGAAATTGAGCTCCTACGAGCAGTACTTC. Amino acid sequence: CASAKLSSYEQYF. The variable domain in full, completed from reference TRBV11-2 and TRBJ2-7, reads EAGVAQSPRYKIIEKRQSVAFWCNPISGHATLYWYQQILGQGPKLLIQFQNNGVVDDSQLPKDRFSAERLKGVDSTLKIQPAKLEDSAVYLCASAKLSSYEQYFGPGTRLTVT.

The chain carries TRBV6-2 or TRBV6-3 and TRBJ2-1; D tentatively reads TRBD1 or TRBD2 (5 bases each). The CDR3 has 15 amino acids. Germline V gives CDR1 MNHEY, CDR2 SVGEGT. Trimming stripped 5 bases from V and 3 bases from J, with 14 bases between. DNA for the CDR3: TGTGCCAGCAGTAGTGAGGGGTCACACTACAATGAGCAGTTCTTC. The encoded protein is CASSSEGSHYNEQFF.

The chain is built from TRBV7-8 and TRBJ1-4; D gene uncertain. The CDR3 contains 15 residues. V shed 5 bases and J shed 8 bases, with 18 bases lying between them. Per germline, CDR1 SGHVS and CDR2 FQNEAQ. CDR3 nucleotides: TGTGCCAGCAGCCCTCGGAACCTACCCGGGGAAAAACTGTTTTTT. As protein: CASSPRNLPGEKLFF.

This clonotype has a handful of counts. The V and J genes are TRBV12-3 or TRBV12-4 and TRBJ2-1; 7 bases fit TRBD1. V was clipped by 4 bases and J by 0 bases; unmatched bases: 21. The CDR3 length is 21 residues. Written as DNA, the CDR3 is TGTGCCAGCAGTTCGCCTCGAATAAGGGGACAGCCCTATAGCTCCTACAATGAGCAGTTCTTC. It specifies CASSSPRIRGQPYSSYNEQFF.

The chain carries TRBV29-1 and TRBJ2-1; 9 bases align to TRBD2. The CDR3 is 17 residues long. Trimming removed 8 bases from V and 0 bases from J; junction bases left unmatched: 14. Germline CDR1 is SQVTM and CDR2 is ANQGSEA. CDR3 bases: TGCAGCATCCGGATAGCGGGGGCCTTAAGCTCCTACAATGAGCAGTTCTTC. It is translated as CSIRIAGALSSYNEQFF.

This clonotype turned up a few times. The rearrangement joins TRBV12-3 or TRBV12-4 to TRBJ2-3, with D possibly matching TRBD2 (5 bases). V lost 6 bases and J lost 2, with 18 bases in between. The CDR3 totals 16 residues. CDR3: CASSSTAASYTDTQYF. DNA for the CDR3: TGTGCCAGCAGCTCAACAGCCGCTAGCTACACAGATACGCAGTATTTT.

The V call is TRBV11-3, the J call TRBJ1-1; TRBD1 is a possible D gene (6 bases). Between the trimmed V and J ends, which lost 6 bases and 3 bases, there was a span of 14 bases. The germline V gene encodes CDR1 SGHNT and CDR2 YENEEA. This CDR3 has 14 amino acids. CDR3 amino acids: CASRDLSGDTEAFF. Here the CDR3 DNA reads TGTGCCAGCAGAGATCTTTCAGGGGACACTGAAGCTTTCTTT.

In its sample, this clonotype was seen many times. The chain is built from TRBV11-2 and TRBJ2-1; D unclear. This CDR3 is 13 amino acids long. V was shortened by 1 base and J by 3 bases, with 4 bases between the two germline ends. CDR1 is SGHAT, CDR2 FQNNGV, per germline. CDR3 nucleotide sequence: TGTGCCAGCAGCTTAGGCCGCTACAATGAGCAGTTCTTC. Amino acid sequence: CASSLGRYNEQFF.

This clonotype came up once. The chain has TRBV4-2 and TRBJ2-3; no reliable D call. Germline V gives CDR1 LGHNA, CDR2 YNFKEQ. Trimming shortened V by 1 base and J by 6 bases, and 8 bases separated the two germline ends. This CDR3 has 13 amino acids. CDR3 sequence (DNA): TGTGCCAGCAGCCAAGGGTCGGTGGATACGCAGTATTTT. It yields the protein CASSQGSVDTQYF.

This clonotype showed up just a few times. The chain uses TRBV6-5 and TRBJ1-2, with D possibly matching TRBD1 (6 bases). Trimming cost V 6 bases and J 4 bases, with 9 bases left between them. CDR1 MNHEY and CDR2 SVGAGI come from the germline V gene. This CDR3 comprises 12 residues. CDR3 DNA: TGTGCCAGCAGACAGGGTGTCTATGGCTACACCTTC. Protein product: CASRQGVYGYTF.

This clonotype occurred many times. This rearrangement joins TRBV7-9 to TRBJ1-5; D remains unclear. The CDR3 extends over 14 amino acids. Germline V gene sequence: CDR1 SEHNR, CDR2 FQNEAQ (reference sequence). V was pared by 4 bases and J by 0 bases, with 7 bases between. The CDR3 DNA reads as TGTGCCAGCAGCTCGGGATATAGCAATCAGCCCCAGCATTTT. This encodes CASSSGYSNQPQHF.

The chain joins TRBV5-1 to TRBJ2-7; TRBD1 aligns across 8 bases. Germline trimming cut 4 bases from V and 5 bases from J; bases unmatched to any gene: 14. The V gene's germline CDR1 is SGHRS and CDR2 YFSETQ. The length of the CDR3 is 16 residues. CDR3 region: CASSGGLGQVVDEQYF. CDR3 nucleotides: TGCGCCAGCAGCGGGGGTCTGGGACAGGTCGTTGACGAGCAGTACTTC.

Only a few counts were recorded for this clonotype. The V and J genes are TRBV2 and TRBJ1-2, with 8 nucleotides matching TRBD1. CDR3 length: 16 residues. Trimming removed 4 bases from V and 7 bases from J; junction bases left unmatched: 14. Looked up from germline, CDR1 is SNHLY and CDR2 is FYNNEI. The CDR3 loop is CASSGRKSGQGSGYTF. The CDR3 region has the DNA TGTGCCAGCAGTGGAAGGAAATCCGGACAGGGAAGTGGCTACACCTTC.

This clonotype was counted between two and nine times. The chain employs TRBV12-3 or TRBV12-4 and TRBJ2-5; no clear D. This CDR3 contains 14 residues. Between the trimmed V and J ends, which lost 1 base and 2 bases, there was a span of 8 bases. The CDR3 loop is CASSLVLGQETQYF. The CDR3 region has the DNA TGTGCCAGCAGTTTAGTTCTAGGGCAAGAGACCCAGTACTTC.

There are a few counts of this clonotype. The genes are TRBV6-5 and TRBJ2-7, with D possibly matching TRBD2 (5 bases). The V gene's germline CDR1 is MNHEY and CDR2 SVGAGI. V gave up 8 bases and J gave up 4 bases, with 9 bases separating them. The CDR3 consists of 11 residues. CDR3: CASQAGYEQYF. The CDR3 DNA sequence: TGTGCCAGCCAGGCGGGTTACGAGCAGTACTTC.

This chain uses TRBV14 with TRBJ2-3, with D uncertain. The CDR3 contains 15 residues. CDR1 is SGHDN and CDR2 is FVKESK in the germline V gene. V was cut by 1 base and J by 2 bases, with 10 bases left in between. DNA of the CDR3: TGTGCCAGCAGCCAAGGGAGCTTCAACACAGATACGCAGTATTTT. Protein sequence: CASSQGSFNTDTQYF.